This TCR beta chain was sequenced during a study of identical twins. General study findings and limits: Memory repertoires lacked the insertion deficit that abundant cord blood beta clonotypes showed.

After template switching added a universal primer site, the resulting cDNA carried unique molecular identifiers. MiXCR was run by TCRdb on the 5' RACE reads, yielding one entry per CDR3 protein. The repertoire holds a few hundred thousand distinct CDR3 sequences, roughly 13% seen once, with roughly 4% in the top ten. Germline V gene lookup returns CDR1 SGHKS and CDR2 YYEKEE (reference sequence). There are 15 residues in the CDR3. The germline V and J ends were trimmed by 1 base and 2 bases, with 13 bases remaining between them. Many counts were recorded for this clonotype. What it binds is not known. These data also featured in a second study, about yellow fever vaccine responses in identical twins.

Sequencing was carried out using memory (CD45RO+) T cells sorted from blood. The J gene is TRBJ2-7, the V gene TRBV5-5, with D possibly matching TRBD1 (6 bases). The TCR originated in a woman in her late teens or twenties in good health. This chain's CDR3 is CASSLFATGTYEQYF. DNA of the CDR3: TGTGCCAGCAGCTTGTTCGCGACAGGTACCTACGAGCAGTACTTC.